This T cell receptor (beta chain) is from a study of blood T cells in healthy people across ages. Regarding the study as a whole: Diversity was higher, and naive CD4+ cells more numerous, in long-lived donors than in aged donors.

The use of a sample-barcoded 5' primer and a J-beta primer mix characterized a second PCR of about 7 to 12 cycles. Using its own MiXCR run on the 5' RACE reads, TCRdb lists one record per CDR3 protein. Of about 760,000 distinct CDR3 sequences in the sample, just under 25% are singletons; the top ten hold 9.4%. A remark on this clonotype: Its antigen is not known.

Looked up from germline, CDR1 is MNHEY and CDR2 is SMNVEV (reference sequence). V was shortened by 0 bases and J by 4 bases, with 9 bases between the two germline ends. The CDR3 totals 14 residues. These data also featured in a second study, about T cells of mothers and their children.

The material sequenced was blood. The chain couples TRBV27 to TRBJ1-2; TRBD1 is a possible D gene (6 bases). The sequence was obtained from a boy younger than 18 in good health. As DNA, the CDR3 is TGTGCCAGCAGTTTATCGCCAGGGGCCTATGGCTACACCTTC. Translated: CASSLSPGAYGYTF.